The entry below describes one T cell receptor beta chain. Germline CDR1 and CDR2: SSHAT and FNYEAQ (reference sequence). The CDR3 is made up of 13 amino acids. V lost 5 bases to trimming and J lost 8 bases, with 12 bases between them. The sample is drawn from a study of blood T cell repertoires in COVID-19. On the study more broadly: The study drew acute and convalescent COVID-19 samples from the United States, Italy and Spain. From T cells, B-cell-depleted T cells, or PBMCs came the material, which was cDNA or gDNA.

TCRdb's copy holds only in-frame clones and misses some; the assay was immunoSEQ multiplex PCR. The sample holds roughly 360,000 clones, about 89% seen once. Cohort placement rested on clinical history that participants reported themselves. Among Cohort 3 donors, those recovered had two negative PCRs, clearance, or symptom resolution. This TCR derives from a man aged 25 to 40 who had recovered from COVID-19. The genes are TRBV7-7 and TRBJ2-2, with D maybe TRBD1 (5 bases). The sequencing input was PBMCs or T cells enriched from blood (not recorded which). The CDR3 sequence is CASSPIGVGELFF. The CDR3 nucleotides read TGTGCCAGCAGCCCGATAGGGGTAGGGGAGCTGTTTTTT.